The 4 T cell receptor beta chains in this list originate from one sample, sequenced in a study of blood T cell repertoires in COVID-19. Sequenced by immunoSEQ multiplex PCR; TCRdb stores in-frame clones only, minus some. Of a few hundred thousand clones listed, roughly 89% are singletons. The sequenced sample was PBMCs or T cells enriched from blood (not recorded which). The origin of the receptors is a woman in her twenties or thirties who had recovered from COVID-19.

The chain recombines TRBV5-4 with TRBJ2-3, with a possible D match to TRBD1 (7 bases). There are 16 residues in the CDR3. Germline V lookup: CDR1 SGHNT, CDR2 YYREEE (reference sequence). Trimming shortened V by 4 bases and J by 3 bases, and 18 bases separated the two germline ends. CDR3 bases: TGTGCCAGCAGCGCCCCGACAGGGAGGTCGACAGATACGCAGTATTTT. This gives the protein CASSAPTGRSTDTQYF.

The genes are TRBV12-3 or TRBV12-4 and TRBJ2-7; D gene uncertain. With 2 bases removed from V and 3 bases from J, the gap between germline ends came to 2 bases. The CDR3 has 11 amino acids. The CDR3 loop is CASSLHYEQYF. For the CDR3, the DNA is TGTGCCAGCAGTTTACACTACGAGCAGTACTTC.

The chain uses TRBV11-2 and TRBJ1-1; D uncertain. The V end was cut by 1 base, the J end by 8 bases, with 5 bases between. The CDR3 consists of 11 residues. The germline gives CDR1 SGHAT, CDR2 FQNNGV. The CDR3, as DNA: TGTGCCAGCAGCTTAGCCAAAGAAGCTTTCTTT. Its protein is CASSLAKEAFF. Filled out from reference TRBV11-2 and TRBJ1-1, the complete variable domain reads EAGVAQSPRYKIIEKRQSVAFWCNPISGHATLYWYQQILGQGPKLLIQFQNNGVVDDSQLPKDRFSAERLKGVDSTLKIQPAKLEDSAVYLCASSLAKEAFFGQGTRLTVV.

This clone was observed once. The CDR3 bases are TGCGCCAGCAGCCCCTCGACGGCGGGGCGCACCGGGGAGCTGTTTTTT. Its translation is CASSPSTAGRTGELFF. The rearrangement uses TRBV5-1 and TRBJ2-2; D perhaps matches TRBD2 (6 bases). The CDR3 spans 16 residues. The germline gives CDR1 SGHRS, CDR2 YFSETQ. V lost 4 bases and J 4 bases, leaving 17 bases between the germline ends.